This TCR beta chain emerged from a study of cytomegalovirus exposure and HLA in healthy donors. CDR3 length equals 17 residues. Germline V gene data show CDR1 as SGHVS and CDR2 as FNYEAQ. V shed 3 bases and J shed 3 bases, with 21 bases lying between them. Findings and caveats of the study: HLA alleles were associated with fewer than 20,000 TCR beta sequences in a later analysis at 0.05 false discovery rate.

The PCR ran on 60 Vbeta and 13 Jbeta primers. Data came from immunoSEQ multiplex PCR; TCRdb stores just in-frame clones and leaves some out. This sample carries about 120,000 clones, about three quarters of them seen once, and the ten largest clones take around 3%. This clone was detected once. Its antigen is currently unknown. Sequencing input: PBMCs. V and J are TRBV7-6 and TRBJ2-7; TRBD2 might be the D (5 bases). This clonotype originated in a woman aged 55-75 years in good health and CMV-seropositive. CDR3 region: CASSLALWGDKDYEQYF. CDR3 DNA sequence: TGTGCCAGCAGCTTGGCTCTGTGGGGAGACAAGGACTACGAGCAGTACTTC.